The 2 T cell receptor beta chains listed next were all sequenced from one sample in a study of T cell responses to AZD1222 COVID-19 vaccine. Sequencing was performed with immunoSEQ multiplex PCR; in TCRdb, only in-frame clones are kept and a portion is missing. The data hold tens of thousands of clones, with approximately 80% observed a single time. Sample: peripheral blood, taken on day 0 of AZD1222 vaccination. The receptors here all came from an adult in good health.

This chain connects TRBV5-6 to TRBJ1-5, with 7 bases that match TRBD1. CDR1 is SGHDT, CDR2 YYEEEE, per germline. The V segment lost 2 bases and the J segment 3 bases; nucleotides outside the gene matches: 2. The CDR3 consists of 14 residues. The CDR3, as DNA: TGTGCCAGCAGCTTTGGACAGGTCAATCAGCCCCAGCATTTT. The encoded protein is CASSFGQVNQPQHF.

V and J are TRBV6-2 or TRBV6-3 and TRBJ2-3; D unclear. The V gene's germline CDR1 is MNHEY and CDR2 SVGEGT. Trimming cost V 7 bases and J 0 bases, with 11 bases left between them. This CDR3 contains 14 residues. The CDR3 coding sequence is TGTGCCAGCATCCCGATCCATAGCACAGATACGCAGTATTTT. It is translated as CASIPIHSTDTQYF.